These 5 T cell receptor beta chains came from one sample sequenced in a study of blood T cell repertoires in COVID-19 (TCRdb year 2020). The receptor library was made with the immunoSEQ multiplex PCR assay. The table comes from immuneACCESS by way of TCRdb, which keeps in-frame sequences with V and J called. Part of the clones is missing from these tables; in studies checked, under half for an unresolved V gene and the rest for unknown reasons. This sample lists about 310,000 clones; more than 70% were detected once. About 7.8% of the sample rests with the top ten. Source material: peripheral blood. These TCRs come from a woman aged 50 to 60 who had recovered from COVID-19.

V gene TRBV9 combines with J gene TRBJ2-5, with 8 bases aligning to TRBD2. The CDR3 is made up of 16 amino acids. Germline V gives CDR1 SGDLS, CDR2 YYNGEE. V was pared by 3 bases and J by 5 bases, with 12 bases of the junction left unmatched. In nucleotides, the CDR3 is TGTGCCAGCAGCGGAGGATTGCGGGGGGATGGTGAGACCCAGTACTTC. Translating it yields CASSGGLRGDGETQYF.

V gene TRBV10-3 combines with J gene TRBJ2-3, with TRBD2 identical over 9 bases. The CDR3 consists of 19 residues. The V segment lost 3 bases and the J segment 2 bases; nucleotides outside the gene matches: 15. CDR1 is ENHRY and CDR2 is SYGVKD in the germline V gene. CDR3 loop: CAISEGVAGAGRFTDTQYF. The CDR3 nucleotides read TGTGCCATCAGTGAAGGGGTAGCGGGGGCCGGGAGATTCACAGATACGCAGTATTTT.

The J gene is TRBJ2-7, the V gene TRBV2; D gene unclear. In germline, CDR1 is SNHLY, CDR2 FYNNEI. CDR3 length equals 14 residues. The V end lost 4 bases, the J end lost 0 bases, and 10 bases lay between the germline ends. CDR3 in amino acids: CASSARLSSYEQYF. The CDR3 DNA reads as TGTGCCAGCAGTGCCCGATTGAGCTCCTACGAGCAGTACTTC.

This chain connects TRBV19 to TRBJ1-5, with 10 bases lining up with TRBD1. This CDR3 contains 15 residues. CDR1 is LNHDA and CDR2 is SQIVND in the germline V gene (reference sequence). Trimming took 4 bases from V and 3 from J; bases not matched to a gene: 3. The CDR3 DNA reads as TGTGCCAGTAGTACCGGACAGGGGGTCAATCAGCCCCAGCATTTT. Protein sequence: CASSTGQGVNQPQHF.

The chain couples TRBV18 to TRBJ2-2; 8 nucleotides line up with TRBD1. This CDR3 has 17 amino acids. Trimming cost V 3 bases and J 5 bases; bases outside gene matches: 11. Germline V gene lookup returns CDR1 KGHSH and CDR2 LQKENI. The CDR3 coding sequence is TGTGCCAGCTCACCGACAGGGGTCTCCTATCGTACCGGGGAGCTGTTTTTT. Residues: CASSPTGVSYRTGELFF. Full variable domain (missing parts from reference TRBV18 and TRBJ2-2): NAGVMQNPRHLVRRRGQEARLRCSPMKGHSHVYWYRQLPEEGLKFMVYLQKENIIDESGMPKERFSAEFPKEGPSILRIQQVVRGDSAAYFCASSPTGVSYRTGELFFGEGSRLTVL.